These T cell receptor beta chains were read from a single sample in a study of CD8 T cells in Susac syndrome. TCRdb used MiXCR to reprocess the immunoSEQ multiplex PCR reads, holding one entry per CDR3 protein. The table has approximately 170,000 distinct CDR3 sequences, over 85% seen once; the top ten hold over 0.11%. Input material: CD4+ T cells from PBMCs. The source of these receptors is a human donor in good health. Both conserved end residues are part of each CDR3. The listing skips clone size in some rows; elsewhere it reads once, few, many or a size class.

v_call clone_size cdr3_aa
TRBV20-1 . CSALRVNTEAFF
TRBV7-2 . CASMFWRKETQYF
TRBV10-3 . CAISESQDTEAFF
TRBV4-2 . CASSQDGRTGVGEQYF
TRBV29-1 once CSVRTGAQETQYF
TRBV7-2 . CASSLASGQETQYF
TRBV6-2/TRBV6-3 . CASSPLRSSYEQYF
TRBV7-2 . CASSAGLAGNTGELFF
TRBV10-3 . CAIRTAGNTDTQYF
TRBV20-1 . CSARDPKTDIAKNIQYF
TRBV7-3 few CASSSRGATEAFF